The entry that follows covers one TCR beta chain sequence. The germline gives CDR1 DFQATT, CDR2 SNEGSKA (reference sequence). This CDR3 has 15 residues. These data belong to a study of monozygotic twins with inflammatory bowel disease. TCRdb re-called the 5' RACE reads and gives one entry per CDR3 protein, without DNA. The data include about 110,000 distinct CDR3 sequences; the top ten clones carry over 10%. The chain uses TRBV20-1 and TRBJ2-7; the TRBD1 assignment by TCRdb is unverifiable without DNA. The sequence was obtained from a human donor with ulcerative colitis or Crohn's disease, or a healthy co-twin of an affected twin (not recorded which). The sequencing sample was made of blood. The CDR3 is CSLRGQGARFYEQYF.